This T cell receptor beta chain was identified in a study of blood T cell repertoires in COVID-19. Across the study: T cells, B-cell-depleted T cells, or PBMCs supplied cDNA or gDNA.

Study processing details: Estimates of nucleated cell counts were drawn from the amplification of reference gene primers. Method: immunoSEQ multiplex PCR; TCRdb's copy keeps in-frame clones and lacks some. V and J calls and clone size come straight from that table; D and trimming were deduced from the DNA. The sample includes around 60,000 clones, roughly nine tenths of them seen just once. The Seattle site enrolled patients during active infection and followed them longitudinally. V dropped 6 bases and J dropped 4 bases, with 18 bases sitting between them. The CDR3 is 15 amino acids. From germline, CDR1 is MDHEN and CDR2 SYDVKM.

The sample was peripheral blood. The clonotype was recovered from a woman aged 55 to 70 with COVID-19, enrolled during active disease. The rearrangement joins TRBV28 to TRBJ1-2; D is perhaps TRBD1 (5 bases). CDR3: CASRLGGVRSYGYTF. DNA for the CDR3: TGTGCCAGCAGGTTGGGGGGTGTTAGAAGCTATGGCTACACCTTC.